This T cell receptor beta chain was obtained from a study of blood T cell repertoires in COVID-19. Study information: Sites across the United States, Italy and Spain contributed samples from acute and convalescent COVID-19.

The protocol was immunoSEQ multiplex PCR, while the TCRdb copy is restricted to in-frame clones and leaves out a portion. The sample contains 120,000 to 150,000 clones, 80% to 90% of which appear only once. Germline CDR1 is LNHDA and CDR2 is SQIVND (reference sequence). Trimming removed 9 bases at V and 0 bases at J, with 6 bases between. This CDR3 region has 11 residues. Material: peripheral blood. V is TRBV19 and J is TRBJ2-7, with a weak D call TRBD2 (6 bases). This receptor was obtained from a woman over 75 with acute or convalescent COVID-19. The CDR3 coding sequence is TGTGCCAGCGGGAGCTCCTACGAGCAGTACTTC. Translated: CASGSSYEQYF. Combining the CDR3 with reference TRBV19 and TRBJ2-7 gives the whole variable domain DGGITQSPKYLFRKEGQNVTLSCEQNLNHDAMYWYRQDPGQGLRLIYYSQIVNDFQKGDIAEGYSVSREKKESFPLTVTSAQKNPTAFYLCASGSSYEQYFGPGTRLTVT.